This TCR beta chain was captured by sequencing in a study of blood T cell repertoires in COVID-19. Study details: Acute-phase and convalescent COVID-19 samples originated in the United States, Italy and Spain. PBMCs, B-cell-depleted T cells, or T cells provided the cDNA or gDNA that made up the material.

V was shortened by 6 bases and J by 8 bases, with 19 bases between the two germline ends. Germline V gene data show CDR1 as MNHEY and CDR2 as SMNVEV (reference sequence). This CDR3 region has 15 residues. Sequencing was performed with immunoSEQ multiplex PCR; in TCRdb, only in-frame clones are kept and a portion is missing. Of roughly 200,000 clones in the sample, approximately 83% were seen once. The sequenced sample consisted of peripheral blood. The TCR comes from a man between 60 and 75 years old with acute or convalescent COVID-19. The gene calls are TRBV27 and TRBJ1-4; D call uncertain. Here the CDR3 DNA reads TGTGCCAGCAGACCGACACGGTCGAAATGGGAAAAACTGTTTTTT. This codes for CASRPTRSKWEKLFF.